This T cell receptor beta chain is from a study of Japanese encephalitis immunity and Zika vaccine responses (dated by TCRdb to the early 2020s). Describing the broader study: The included participants were given three 5.0 ug doses of alum-adjuvanted ZPIV at weeks 0, 4 and 28. Two to three months ahead of the first ZPIV dose, approximately 13 participants were given JEV vaccine (IXIARO) as a two-dose regimen with the doses 28 days apart. Before ZPIV, approximately eleven participants were given one dose of YFV vaccine (YF-VAX), while roughly nine participants were flavivirus-naive. For TCR sequencing, about 6 representative participants were selected from each pre-vaccination group, and samples were taken at week 0 (after pre-vaccination, before ZPIV) and at week 52. TCR repertoires from three flavivirus-naive individuals were additionally analyzed at weeks 2, 6 and 52 after the start of ZPIV vaccination. Stimulations used ZIKV structural-protein peptide pools split into flavivirus-conserved and non-conserved sets, or JEV or YFV peptides matching the pre-vaccination. ZIKV peptides were 15-mers overlapping by 11 residues, selected for NetMHCpan/NetMHCII-predicted epitopes with affinity below 50 nM. The study tested whether CD4 T cell responses to the Zika vaccine were shaped by prior Japanese encephalitis virus (JEV) or yellow fever virus (YFV) vaccination. The paper's findings and limits, for the study overall: Only a few individuals showed CD8 T cell responses to the ZIKV peptide pools, and those responses were of very low magnitude. Repertoire similarity across time-points and stimulations was higher in JEV-pre-vaccinated donors than in YFV-pre-vaccinated donors, indicating more clonotypes shared between ZIKV and JEV stimulation. Samples grouped by participant and showed no similarity between individuals, suggesting that no public TCRs were detected. The analysis was restricted to a subset of trial participants with three doses and adequate samples, and the entire vaccinated cohort was not analyzed. In JEV-pre-vaccinated donors, the repertoire richness of CD4 T cells responding to conserved ZIKV epitopes dropped significantly after ZPIV. Because there were not enough samples, the peptide pools could not be deconvoluted, which meant the specific peptides behind the cross-reactive responses went unidentified.

By how much of the sample it makes up, this clonotype is large (0.1 to 1%). There are no base qualities to consult, and no much larger clone falls within one base. From the cysteine up to the phenylalanine, the CDR3 has a length of 15 residues. The entry retains the CDR3 DNA only, 45 bases that are in frame from base 1. According to the germline V gene, CDR1 reads SGDLS and CDR2 reads YYNGEE. The junction shows trimming of 5 bases on V and 1 base on J, and the gene matches do not reach 4 bases of it. PBMCs were stained with CellTrace CFSE and grown for 6 days in RPMI containing around 7.3% human serum and peptide pools at around 1 ug/mL each. Enrolled adults were healthy and were found to be seronegative for ZIKV, JEV, YFV, DENV and WNV by microneutralization screening. The samples were taken from a phase 1, double-blinded, randomized, placebo-controlled trial testing an alum-adjuvanted Zika purified-inactivated virus (ZPIV) vaccine. Peripheral blood mononuclear cells were isolated by standard procedure and were kept frozen in liquid nitrogen until use.

The method behind the library was 5' RACE. Before sequencing, the TCRbeta libraries were pooled in proportion to the number of cells sorted for each library. Total RNA was extracted from the sorted cells with RNAzol RT, and cDNA was synthesized using an oligo(dT) primer and a template-switching oligo. The TCRbeta V-CDR3-J region was amplified by PCR between a SMARTer oligo primer and a TCRbeta constant-region primer using Kapa HiFi. A second PCR added Illumina adaptors and sample-specific index barcodes, with HighPrep bead cleanup and Bioanalyzer confirmation of a roughly 650 bp band. The libraries were sequenced on an Illumina MiSeq using 2x151 bp paired-end reads. The study's own analysis went as follows. Reads were demultiplexed with an in-house Java program, and TCRbeta annotations were assigned and clonotypes were counted with MiXCR. To assess repertoire overlap, Morisita-Horn indices from the R package vegan were used, along with UPGMA clustering and Circos plots of recurring clonotypes. Shannon diversity and richness were normalized to the highest possible value given the input cell numbers, yielding values from 0 to 1. CDR3beta sequences were aligned with MUSCLE, distances computed with SeqinR, and multidimensional scaling plotted in R. TCRdb reanalyzed the raw reads on its own, using fastp at Q25 for trimming and MiXCR for clone calling, and kept in-frame beta chains. Merged by CDR3 protein, the rows form single entries marked with the most common genes and DNA. The V and J calls were not made by the authors but by TCRdb's processing. The sample table shows around 340 distinct CDR3 sequences, and 6% to 7% are seen once. The top ten hold approximately 30% of the sample.

The sequence derives from an adult woman who received an inactivated Zika virus vaccine. Recombination joined TRBV9 with TRBJ1-4; TRBD1 agrees with 8 junctional bases. The source material was antigen-activated CD8+ T cells from blood, cultured, sampled during a Zika inactivated vaccine study. For the CDR3, the sequence is CASSETGGTNEKLFF. The DNA is TGTGCCAGCAGTGAAACAGGGGGAACTAATGAAAAACTGTTTTTT.